What follows are 19 T cell receptor beta chains derived from one specimen sequenced in a study of OX40 agonist ivuxolimab in advanced cancers. Receptor amplification or capture employed the immunoSEQ multiplex PCR assay. The clones in this table, taken by TCRdb from immuneACCESS, are in-frame only. Not every clone is retained; where verified, under half of the shortfall comes from an unresolved V gene, and the cause of the rest is unknown. The sample table shows tens of thousands of clones, and about 91% are seen once. About 2.4% of the sample goes to the ten largest clones. The specimen was CD4+ or CD8+ T cells sorted from blood, collected in a trial of the OX40 agonist ivuxolimab. These receptors were taken from an adult with an advanced solid tumor such as melanoma, head and neck, liver or kidney cancer.

The genes are TRBV10-1 and TRBJ2-2; no clear D gene. V lost 4 bases and J lost 7, with 4 bases in between. The germline CDR1 and CDR2 sequences are WNHNN and SYGVQD (reference sequence). This CDR3 has 11 amino acids. The CDR3 loop is CASSGVGELFF. The DNA of the CDR3 is TGCGCCAGCAGTGGGGTCGGGGAGCTGTTTTTT.

The chain combines TRBV7-9 with TRBJ1-4; D unresolved. The CDR3 is 12 residues long. V was cut by 5 bases and J by 8 bases, with 9 bases left in between. CDR1 is SEHNR and CDR2 is FQNEAQ in the germline V gene (reference sequence). CDR3 in DNA: TGTGCCAGCAGCCCCTCAAGGGAAAAACTGTTTTTT. This translates into CASSPSREKLFF.

This clone was recorded only once. The CDR3 spells CASSPALGDYGYTF. In nucleotides, the CDR3 is TGTGCCAGTAGTCCAGCTCTCGGGGATTATGGCTACACCTTC. The genes are TRBV19 and TRBJ1-2; D is undetermined. The germline gives CDR1 LNHDA, CDR2 SQIVND (reference sequence). This CDR3 region has 14 residues. The V gene lost 5 bases and the J gene lost 5 bases, with 15 bases spanning the gap.

The V and J genes are TRBV19 and TRBJ2-1, with 14 bases fitting TRBD2. After removal of 7 bases from V and 6 bases from J, the junction contained 5 bases not matched to a gene. Looked up from germline, CDR1 is LNHDA and CDR2 is SQIVND (reference sequence). The CDR3 covers 15 residues. Written as DNA, the CDR3 is TGTGCCAGTACCGGACTAGCGGGAGGAACCAATGAGCAGTTCTTC. Encoded protein: CASTGLAGGTNEQFF.

This clone was picked up a small number of times. The chain has TRBV19 and TRBJ2-7, with TRBD2 matching 7 bases. V lost 5 bases, J lost 2 bases, and 6 bases stayed unmatched. CDR3 length: 14 residues. The germline V gene has CDR1 LNHDA and CDR2 SQIVND (reference sequence). CDR3 loop: CASSSRDYPYEQYF. CDR3 sequence (DNA): TGTGCCAGTAGTTCCCGGGACTACCCCTACGAGCAGTACTTC.

J is TRBJ1-1 and V is TRBV5-1; D is undetermined. The germline V and J ends were trimmed by 0 bases and 0 bases, with 6 bases remaining between them. The CDR3 sequence is 14 residues long. Germline CDR1 SGHRS, CDR2 YFSETQ. The CDR3 coding sequence is TGCGCCAGCAGCTTGGGGGAAATGAACACTGAAGCTTTCTTT. Its translation is CASSLGEMNTEAFF.

The chain carries TRBV9 and TRBJ2-3, with 8 bases that match TRBD2. V gave up 0 bases and J gave up 1 base; unmatched junction bases: 4. CDR3 length: 16 amino acids. The germline V gene has CDR1 SGDLS and CDR2 YYNGEE. The DNA for the CDR3 is TGTGCCAGCAGCGTAGGTACTAGCGGACGCACAGATACGCAGTATTTT. Residues: CASSVGTSGRTDTQYF.

This clone was counted a single time. The chain uses TRBV6-6 and TRBJ1-1; D is unresolved. CDR1 is MNHNY, CDR2 SVGAGI, per germline (reference sequence). CDR3 length: 13 amino acids. Trimming left V 2 bases short and J 1 base short, with 5 bases between. CDR3 sequence reads: CASSYIPNTEAFF. The DNA for the CDR3 is TGTGCCAGCAGTTACATTCCGAACACTGAAGCTTTCTTT.

The rearrangement joins TRBV2 to TRBJ2-5; D is undetermined. Between the trimmed V and J ends, which lost 6 bases and 5 bases, there was a span of 10 bases. Looked up from germline, CDR1 is SNHLY and CDR2 is FYNNEI. The CDR3 sequence is 12 residues long. This chain's CDR3 is CASRYAIETQYF. As DNA, the CDR3 is TGTGCCAGCAGATATGCTATCGAGACCCAGTACTTC.

The chain joins TRBV19 to TRBJ1-3; D remains unclear. The CDR3 covers 15 residues. Trimming stripped 2 bases from V and 0 bases from J, with 8 bases between. CDR1 and CDR2 (germline): LNHDA, SQIVND (reference sequence). The CDR3 region has the DNA TGTGCCAGTAGTATACAACAGAGCTCTGGAAACACCATATATTTT. Translation: CASSIQQSSGNTIYF.

This chain uses TRBV28 with TRBJ1-2; 9 nucleotides agree with TRBD1. V gave up 5 bases and J gave up 2 bases; unmatched junction bases: 3. Looked up from germline, CDR1 is MDHEN and CDR2 is SYDVKM. The length of the CDR3 is 14 residues. CDR3 coding DNA: TGTGCCAGCAGTCACGGGACAGGGAACTATGGCTACACCTTC. It codes for CASSHGTGNYGYTF.

The chain uses TRBV5-6 and TRBJ2-7; D is ambiguous. Trimming left V 0 bases short and J 7 bases short, with 5 bases between. From germline, CDR1 is SGHDT and CDR2 YYEEEE. There are 11 residues in the CDR3. CDR3 sequence (DNA): TGTGCCAGCAGCTTGGAGCAGGAGCAGTACTTC. Translating gives CASSLEQEQYF.

The gene calls are TRBV5-1 and TRBJ2-7; 10 nucleotides match TRBD1. The V gene's germline CDR1 is SGHRS and CDR2 YFSETQ. The CDR3 spans 15 residues. V was clipped by 4 bases and J by 4 bases; unmatched bases: 8. Here the CDR3 reads CASSPGQGSMYEQYF. CDR3 coding DNA: TGCGCCAGCAGCCCGGGACAGGGGTCAATGTACGAGCAGTACTTC.

This chain uses TRBV28 with TRBJ2-1; 8 bases align to TRBD2. J lost 8 bases, V lost 7 bases, and 10 bases had no gene match. Germline V lookup: CDR1 MDHEN, CDR2 SYDVKM. The CDR3 length is 14 residues. The CDR3 DNA sequence: TGTGCCAGCATTGAGACGGGGGGGCGCGATGAGCAGTTCTTC. Its protein is CASIETGGRDEQFF.

V gene TRBV5-4 combines with J gene TRBJ1-1, with unresolved D. Per germline, CDR1 SGHNT and CDR2 YYREEE (reference sequence). V gave up 0 bases and J gave up 1 base, with 7 bases separating them. The CDR3 loop spans 14 amino acids. CDR3 nucleotide sequence: TGTGCCAGCAGCTTGGGACGGACGAACACTGAAGCTTTCTTT. Translating gives CASSLGRTNTEAFF.

V is TRBV7-2 and J is TRBJ2-2; no reliable D call. Deletions cut 3 bases from V and 2 bases from J, with 7 bases between. The germline V gene has CDR1 SGHTA and CDR2 FQGNSA. The CDR3 loop spans 14 amino acids. CDR3 residues: CASSLLRNTGELFF. The CDR3 DNA reads as TGTGCCAGCAGCTTGCTCCGCAACACCGGGGAGCTGTTTTTT.

This clone has more than one count but fewer than ten. The chain couples TRBV10-3 to TRBJ1-1, with 7 bases matching TRBD1. This CDR3 comprises 15 residues. V lost 7 bases, J lost 0 bases, and 8 bases stayed unmatched. The germline V gene has CDR1 ENHRY and CDR2 SYGVKD. The CDR3 region is CAIIPGQIMNTEAFF. CDR3 bases: TGTGCCATCATTCCGGGACAGATCATGAACACTGAAGCTTTCTTT.

This clone occurred a few times. The chain is built from TRBV7-2 and TRBJ2-5; D gene ambiguous. This CDR3 is built from 12 residues. Trimming removed 4 bases from V and 7 bases from J, with 10 bases in between. Per the germline V gene, CDR1 is SGHTA and CDR2 is FQGNSA. CDR3 in amino acids: CASSSGSGTQYF. CDR3 sequence (DNA): TGTGCCAGCAGCTCTGGGTCCGGGACCCAGTACTTC.

The chain recombines TRBV5-4 with TRBJ1-2; 10 bases line up with TRBD1. V gave up 0 bases and J gave up 4 bases; unmatched junction bases: 6. CDR1 is SGHNT, CDR2 YYREEE, per germline (reference sequence). The CDR3 runs 16 residues. The CDR3 region is CASSLGGRQGAYGYTF. CDR3 coding DNA: TGTGCCAGCAGCTTGGGTGGAAGACAGGGGGCCTATGGCTACACCTTC.